Listed below are T cell receptor beta chains from one sample, sequenced in a study of T cells after yellow fever vaccination. MiXCR, applied by TCRdb to the 5' RACE reads, yields one record per CDR3 protein. The sample has 200,000 to 300,000 distinct CDR3 sequences, around 13% seen once. Material: CD4+ T cells sorted from PBMCs, obtained 45 days after the yellow fever booster vaccination. All receptors derive from a man between 25 and 39 years old who received the YFV17D yellow fever vaccine. Both conserved end residues are part of each CDR3. Each record gives: J gene, D gene, clone size, V gene, CDR3 length, CDR3 DNA, CDR3 protein. The D gene is left open where the match is weak. Expanded clones get a size class; other rows say once, few or many, or leave the size out.

J: TRBJ2-1
D: TRBD2
size: few
V: TRBV20-1
length: 14
DNA: TGCAGTGCTGTCAGCGGGAGGTACAACAATGAGCAGTTCTTC
CDR3: CSAVSGRYNNEQFF

J: TRBJ2-1
D: TRBD2
size: -
V: TRBV5-6
length: 15
DNA: TGTGCCAGCAGCCTAGCGGGAGAGGGCTATAATGAGCAGTTCTTC
CDR3: CASSLAGEGYNEQFF

J: TRBJ1-2
D: -
size: few
V: TRBV20-1
length: 17
DNA: TGCAGTGCTAAAGGATCGGATTTGGGATTGCCCTTTTATGGCTACACCTTC
CDR3: CSAKGSDLGLPFYGYTF

J: TRBJ1-1
D: -
size: -
V: TRBV19
length: 13
DNA: TGTGCCAGTAGTATCAGCAACGGCGGAAAATCTTTCTTT
CDR3: CASSISNGGKSFF

J: TRBJ2-1
D: TRBD1
size: -
V: TRBV6-2/TRBV6-3
length: 14
DNA: TGTGCCAGCAGTTACTATACAGGGGGGAATGAGCAGTTCTTC
CDR3: CASSYYTGGNEQFF

J: TRBJ2-7
D: -
size: few
V: TRBV6-1
length: 11
DNA: TGTGCCAGCTTCAGCGACTACGAGCAGTACTTC
CDR3: CASFSDYEQYF

J: TRBJ2-3
D: TRBD2
size: -
V: TRBV12-3/TRBV12-4
length: 16
DNA: TGTGCCAGCAGTTTAACTGGAGCGGGAGCCGCAGATACGCAGTATTTT
CDR3: CASSLTGAGAADTQYF

J: TRBJ2-1
D: TRBD2
size: few
V: TRBV18
length: 16
DNA: TGTGCCAGCTCACCACTGAGGGAGGGCCCCGGGAATGAGCAGTTCTTC
CDR3: CASSPLREGPGNEQFF

J: TRBJ2-1
D: -
size: -
V: TRBV5-1
length: 11
DNA: TGCGCCAGCAGCTTTAAAACAGACCAGTTCTTC
CDR3: CASSFKTDQFF

J: TRBJ2-5
D: TRBD2
size: -
V: TRBV18
length: 14
DNA: TGTGCCGCCAGCGGGAGGGGGATCCAAGAGACCCAGTACTTC
CDR3: CAASGRGIQETQYF

J: TRBJ2-3
D: -
size: -
V: TRBV7-2
length: 17
DNA: TGTGCCAGCAGCTTAGTGGGACCGGGACACCCCACAGATACGCAGTATTTT
CDR3: CASSLVGPGHPTDTQYF

J: TRBJ1-2
D: -
size: -
V: TRBV6-2/TRBV6-3
length: 13
DNA: TGTGCCAGCAGTTTCCAGGAGGCGCGGGGCTACACCTTC
CDR3: CASSFQEARGYTF

J: TRBJ2-7
D: -
size: few
V: TRBV11-2
length: 15
DNA: TGTGCCAGCAGCTTAGCGGGTGTCGGGGTCGCCGAGCAGTACTTC
CDR3: CASSLAGVGVAEQYF

J: TRBJ2-2
D: -
size: -
V: TRBV10-3
length: 13
DNA: TGTGCCACACAGACGGGAAACACCGGGGAGCTGTTTTTT
CDR3: CATQTGNTGELFF

J: TRBJ2-6
D: -
size: -
V: TRBV13
length: 19
DNA: TGTGCCTGCAGCTTGGCAACGGGCGTCTCAGGCTCTGGGGCCAACGTCCTGACTTTC
CDR3: CACSLATGVSGSGANVLTF

J: TRBJ2-7
D: TRBD2
size: many
V: TRBV5-1
length: 16
DNA: TGCGCCAGCAGCCCCAAGCGGGAGACCCTCTCCTACGAGCAGTACTTC
CDR3: CASSPKRETLSYEQYF

J: TRBJ1-6
D: TRBD1
size: few
V: TRBV6-5
length: 16
DNA: TGTGCCAGCAGAAGGACAGGGAGCTCCTATAATTCACCCCTCCACTTT
CDR3: CASRRTGSSYNSPLHF

J: TRBJ2-3
D: TRBD2
size: once
V: TRBV10-3
length: 16
DNA: TGTGCCATCAGTCCCCGGACTAGCGGATCCACAGATACGCAGTATTTT
CDR3: CAISPRTSGSTDTQYF

J: TRBJ1-1
D: -
size: -
V: TRBV16
length: 13
DNA: TGTGCCAGCAGACCCGAGGCGAACACTGAAGCTTTCTTT
CDR3: CASRPEANTEAFF

J: TRBJ1-4
D: -
size: few
V: TRBV19
length: 14
DNA: TGTGCCAGTAGTCGCCCCCCCCGGTCTGAAAAACTGTTTTTT
CDR3: CASSRPPRSEKLFF

J: TRBJ2-5
D: TRBD2
size: few
V: TRBV5-1
length: 15
DNA: TGCGCCAGCAGCTTGATGGGACTAGCAGCAGAGACCCAGTACTTC
CDR3: CASSLMGLAAETQYF

J: TRBJ1-1
D: -
size: -
V: TRBV20-1
length: 17
DNA: TGCAGTGCTAGAGATCGAGGGGGGGCGCGCTCGAACATTGAAGCTTTCTTT
CDR3: CSARDRGGARSNIEAFF

J: TRBJ2-2
D: -
size: few
V: TRBV20-1
length: 13
DNA: TGCAGTGCTATAAGAGTTGGGAGCGAGGAGCTGTTTTTT
CDR3: CSAIRVGSEELFF

J: TRBJ2-7
D: TRBD1
size: few
V: TRBV5-1
length: 14
DNA: TGCGCCAGCAGCCGGGGACAGGGGGGCTACGAGCAGTACTTC
CDR3: CASSRGQGGYEQYF

J: TRBJ2-3
D: -
size: few
V: TRBV4-3
length: 15
DNA: TGCGCCAGCAGCCGCCAGGGGGGTTGGACAGATACGCAGTATTTT
CDR3: CASSRQGGWTDTQYF

J: TRBJ2-5
D: TRBD2
size: -
V: TRBV3-1
length: 17
DNA: TGTGCCAGCAGCGACCGTATCGGGACTACCATGGGAGAGACCCAGTACTTC
CDR3: CASSDRIGTTMGETQYF

J: TRBJ2-7
D: -
size: -
V: TRBV28
length: 15
DNA: TGTGCCAGCAGTGGGGGGCAGGCCTCCACCTACGAGCAGTACTTC
CDR3: CASSGGQASTYEQYF

J: TRBJ2-3
D: -
size: -
V: TRBV12-3/TRBV12-4
length: 15
DNA: TGTGCCAGCAGTTTAAGGCTAGTAGGCACAGATACGCAGTATTTT
CDR3: CASSLRLVGTDTQYF

J: TRBJ2-7
D: TRBD2
size: -
V: TRBV7-8
length: 15
DNA: TGTGCCAGCAGCCCCCGGGAGGGGGTAACTTACGAGCAGTACTTC
CDR3: CASSPREGVTYEQYF

J: TRBJ1-5
D: -
size: -
V: TRBV29-1
length: 13
DNA: TGCAGCGTCCAGGGGAATAGCAATCAGCCCCAGCATTTT
CDR3: CSVQGNSNQPQHF

J: TRBJ2-3
D: TRBD1
size: -
V: TRBV7-2
length: 15
DNA: TGTGCCAGCAGAGTCGGACAGGGAAGGCCAGATACGCAGTATTTT
CDR3: CASRVGQGRPDTQYF

J: TRBJ2-5
D: -
size: few
V: TRBV3-1
length: 12
DNA: TGTGCCAGCAGCCTCCGCGCGGAGACCCAGTACTTC
CDR3: CASSLRAETQYF

J: TRBJ2-3
D: -
size: -
V: TRBV12-3/TRBV12-4
length: 14
DNA: TGTGCCAGCAGCTGGAGCCCGGGAGCAGATACGCAGTATTTT
CDR3: CASSWSPGADTQYF

J: TRBJ2-5
D: -
size: few
V: TRBV7-9
length: 14
DNA: TGTGCCAGCAGCTTCCGGACAGAGCAAGAGACCCAGTACTTC
CDR3: CASSFRTEQETQYF

J: TRBJ2-3
D: -
size: -
V: TRBV5-1
length: 15
DNA: TGCGCCAGCAGCTTGAAGGCCGGGAGCACAGATACGCAGTATTTT
CDR3: CASSLKAGSTDTQYF

J: TRBJ2-1
D: TRBD2
size: -
V: TRBV27
length: 16
DNA: TGTGCCAGCAGTTTACTGAGAAGCGGGAGGGTGGATGAGCAGTTCTTC
CDR3: CASSLLRSGRVDEQFF

J: TRBJ2-3
D: TRBD2
size: -
V: TRBV9
length: 18
DNA: TGTGCCAGCAGCGAGACCCTTAGCGGGAGGGCCGGGACAGATACGCAGTATTTT
CDR3: CASSETLSGRAGTDTQYF

J: TRBJ2-5
D: TRBD2
size: -
V: TRBV7-2
length: 16
DNA: TGTGCCAGCAGCTTAGAGCGCGGGAGGACTCAAGAGACCCAGTACTTC
CDR3: CASSLERGRTQETQYF

J: TRBJ1-2
D: -
size: few
V: TRBV28
length: 12
DNA: TGTGCCAGCAGCTCGATCCCCTATGGCTACACCTTC
CDR3: CASSSIPYGYTF

J: TRBJ2-2
D: TRBD2
size: -
V: TRBV7-2
length: 15
DNA: TGTGCCAGCAATCTGTTGGCGGGAGGAACCGGGGAGCTGTTTTTT
CDR3: CASNLLAGGTGELFF

J: TRBJ1-4
D: -
size: few
V: TRBV30
length: 14
DNA: TGTGCCTGGAGTCGGACAACAACTAATGAAAAACTGTTTTTT
CDR3: CAWSRTTTNEKLFF